A selection of T cell receptor beta chains follows, all from one sample in a study of blood T cell repertoires in COVID-19. Method: immunoSEQ multiplex PCR; TCRdb's copy keeps in-frame clones and lacks some. The table includes more than 50,000 clones, roughly 68% detected once. Sequences were obtained from peripheral blood. All receptors come from a woman older than 75 with acute or convalescent COVID-19. Each CDR3 is given with its conserved first and last residue. D genes are given only for firm matches.

>TRBJ1-4|.|TRBV5-4
CASSLYRSGFVEKLFF
TGTGCCAGCAGCTTGTACAGGTCCGGATTTGTTGAAAAACTGTTTTTT
>TRBJ1-1|TRBD1|TRBV29-1
CSVEEDGQGAGAEAFF
TGCAGCGTTGAAGAAGACGGACAGGGGGCGGGGGCTGAAGCTTTCTTT
>TRBJ2-1|.|TRBV6-1
CASSEEGVNEQFF
TGTGCCAGCAGTGAGGAGGGAGTAAATGAGCAGTTCTTC
>TRBJ1-5|TRBD1|TRBV29-1
CSVSLGTGNSNQPQHF
TGCAGCGTGTCACTCGGGACAGGGAATAGCAATCAGCCCCAGCATTTT
>TRBJ2-3|.|TRBV29-1
CSVEKAGIPDTQYF
TGCAGCGTTGAAAAGGCAGGGATCCCAGATACGCAGTATTTT
>TRBJ2-7|TRBD2|TRBV3-1/TRBV3-2
CASSQVSGLAGWGSYEQYF
TGTGCCAGCAGCCAAGTCTCGGGACTAGCGGGGTGGGGGAGCTACGAGCAGTACTTC
>TRBJ1-1|.|TRBV7-8
CASSLRGTEAFF
TGTGCCAGCAGCTTAAGGGGCACTGAAGCTTTCTTT
>TRBJ2-2|.|TRBV19
CASSSRSVAANTGELFF
TGTGCCAGTAGTAGTCGGTCGGTAGCGGCGAACACCGGGGAGCTGTTTTTT
>TRBJ1-3|.|TRBV9
CASSPRTDLSGNTIYF
TGTGCCAGCAGCCCCAGGACAGATCTCTCTGGAAACACCATATATTTT
>TRBJ2-7|TRBD2|TRBV28
CASSLYARASGPLPEQYF
TGTGCCAGCAGTTTATACGCCCGGGCTAGCGGACCCCTCCCCGAGCAGTACTTC